Following are 23 T cell receptor beta chains from one sample sequenced in a study of T cells and Merkel cell carcinoma outcomes. Profiling relied on immunoSEQ multiplex PCR, and the TCRdb table lists in-frame clones only, not all of them. The sample includes about 15,000 clones, about 87% of them seen just once. The sample comprised tumor tissue from Merkel cell carcinoma. Receptors originate from a human donor with Merkel cell carcinoma.

The chain joins TRBV10-1 to TRBJ2-1; D possibly corresponds to TRBD2 (5 bases). Deletions cut 3 bases from V and 8 bases from J, with 14 bases between. In germline, CDR1 is WNHNN, CDR2 SYGVQD (reference sequence). This CDR3 has 14 amino acids. This CDR3 reads CASSDSYGKHEQFF. The CDR3 region has the DNA TGCGCCAGCAGTGACAGTTACGGGAAACATGAGCAGTTCTTC.

This clone was picked up a small number of times. Compared with germline, one end of the junction differs, possibly owing to a read error. The genes are TRBV7-7 and TRBJ2-1, with TRBD2 identical over 14 bases. Germline V gives CDR1 SSHAT, CDR2 FNYEAQ (reference sequence). The CDR3 is 15 residues long. The CDR3 sequence is CASSRGLAGDNEQFF. The CDR3 nucleotides read TGTGCTAGCAGCCGGGGACTAGCGGGAGACAATGAGCAGTTCTTC.

Note on this clone: Other nucleotide sequences in the sample specify the same CDR3. The chain joins TRBV10-3 to TRBJ2-3; TRBD1 or TRBD2 may be the D gene (5 bases each). The CDR3 covers 15 residues. Looked up from germline, CDR1 is ENHRY and CDR2 is SYGVKD. Trimming removed 4 bases at V and 0 bases at J, with 11 bases between. Here the CDR3 DNA reads TGTGCCATCAGTGTACTTGGGGACAGCACAGATACGCAGTATTTT. Translation gives CAISVLGDSTDTQYF.

J is TRBJ2-7 and V is TRBV5-4, with TRBD2 identical over 7 bases. V shed 4 bases and J 3 bases; nucleotides not matched to a gene: 4. CDR1 is SGHNT, CDR2 YYREEE, per germline (reference sequence). The CDR3 has 13 amino acids. This CDR3 is CASSGGEIYEQYF. In nucleotides, the CDR3 is TGTGCCAGCAGCGGGGGGGAAATCTACGAGCAGTACTTC.

This rearrangement joins TRBV7-9 to TRBJ1-6, with D perhaps TRBD1 (5 bases). CDR3 length: 17 residues. Per germline, CDR1 SEHNR and CDR2 FQNEAQ (reference sequence). V was cut by 1 base and J by 3 bases, with 13 bases left in between. The CDR3 loop is CASSLGSGESYNSPLHF. CDR3 DNA: TGTGCCAGCAGCTTAGGATCGGGGGAGAGCTATAATTCACCCCTCCACTTT.

The genes are TRBV5-1 and TRBJ2-5; D is ambiguous. Trimming cost V 2 bases and J 3 bases, with 2 bases left between them. There are 11 residues in the CDR3. The germline V gene has CDR1 SGHRS and CDR2 YFSETQ. The CDR3 DNA is TGCGCCAGCAGCTTAGAAGAGACCCAGTACTTC. Encoded protein: CASSLEETQYF.

CDR3 protein: CASSKGVAGGPGDTQYF. CDR3 sequence (DNA): TGTGCCAGCAGCAAAGGGGTAGCGGGGGGGCCGGGAGATACGCAGTATTTT. The rearrangement joins TRBV21-1 to TRBJ2-3; the D segment call TRBD2 is taken from the table without a DNA check. TRBV21-1 is a pseudogene segment. The CDR3 has 17 residues.

V and J are TRBV18 and TRBJ1-1, with a tentative D call TRBD1 (5 bases). CDR1 and CDR2 from the germline V gene are KGHSH and LQKENI. This CDR3 contains 12 residues. The V and J ends lost 2 bases and 11 bases respectively, with 12 bases between them. The CDR3 region is CASSPGGGIAFF. In nucleotides, the CDR3 is TGTGCCAGCTCACCAGGCGGGGGGATCGCTTTCTTT.

The chain carries TRBV7-8 and TRBJ1-5; D is perhaps TRBD1 (6 bases). Germline V gene sequence: CDR1 SGHVS, CDR2 FQNEAQ. V lost 5 bases and J lost 11, with 22 bases in between. CDR3 size: 15 residues. This chain's CDR3 is CASSQGRGQVLSQHF. CDR3 nucleotide sequence: TGTGCCAGCAGCCAGGGCAGGGGCCAGGTCCTGTCCCAGCATTTT.

This rearrangement joins TRBV7-6 to TRBJ2-7; 7 bases align to TRBD1. V shed 4 bases, J shed 0 bases, and the junction held 6 bases outside the gene matches. This CDR3 has 15 residues. Germline loops: CDR1 SGHVS, CDR2 FNYEAQ. CDR3 protein: CASSSSTGPSYEQYF. The CDR3 bases are TGTGCCAGCAGCTCCTCGACAGGGCCCTCCTACGAGCAGTACTTC.

This clone occurred once. The chain is built from TRBV18 and TRBJ2-2; tentative D call: TRBD1 (6 bases). Deletions cut 3 bases from V and 2 bases from J, with 13 bases between. CDR3 size: 16 residues. Germline CDR1 KGHSH, CDR2 LQKENI. The CDR3 loop is CASSPPGTLNTGELFF. CDR3 DNA sequence: TGTGCCAGCTCACCTCCCGGGACACTAAACACCGGGGAGCTGTTTTTT.

This clone turned up a few times. The rearrangement links TRBV7-9 to TRBJ2-1; either TRBD1 or TRBD2 may supply D (5 bases each). In germline, CDR1 is SEHNR, CDR2 FQNEAQ (reference sequence). Between the trimmed V and J ends, which lost 4 bases and 2 bases, there was a span of 12 bases. The length of the CDR3 is 15 residues. CDR3 DNA sequence: TGTGCCAGCAGCTCCCTAGGGACGGCCTACAATGAGCAGTTCTTC. Translated, it gives CASSSLGTAYNEQFF.

The genes are TRBV30 and TRBJ1-5, with 7 bases that match TRBD1. Per the germline V gene, CDR1 is GTSNPN and CDR2 is SVGIG (reference sequence). This CDR3 spans 15 amino acids. The ends lost 2 bases at V and 0 bases at J; junction bases unmatched: 4. CDR3 protein: CAWSLGTASNQPQHF. CDR3 bases: TGTGCCTGGAGTCTTGGGACAGCTAGCAATCAGCCCCAGCATTTT.

This rearrangement joins TRBV2 to TRBJ1-2; weak D call: TRBD1 (6 bases). Germline V lookup: CDR1 SNHLY, CDR2 FYNNEI. This CDR3 is 14 amino acids long. V was shortened by 3 bases and J by 8 bases, with 16 bases between the two germline ends. The CDR3 is CASSDSDSIGGYTF. The CDR3 DNA reads TGTGCCAGCAGTGATTCGGACAGCATCGGGGGCTACACCTTC.

V gene TRBV18 combines with J gene TRBJ2-1; 10 bases are a match to TRBD2. In germline, CDR1 is KGHSH, CDR2 LQKENI. Germline trimming cut 4 bases from V and 10 bases from J; bases unmatched to any gene: 13. CDR3 length: 16 residues. The CDR3 loop is CASSLRSGRVGTEQFF. Here the CDR3 DNA reads TGTGCCAGCTCACTGCGAAGCGGGAGGGTCGGTACAGAGCAGTTCTTC.

The rearrangement links TRBV6-1 to TRBJ1-5; 7 bases align to TRBD1. The junction had 14 bases not matched to a gene; V was cut back by 6 bases and J by 9 bases. The CDR3 consists of 15 residues. Per the germline V gene, CDR1 is MNHNS and CDR2 is SASEGT. Here the CDR3 reads CASSDLQGLRLPQHF. The CDR3 region has the DNA TGTGCCAGCAGCGACCTACAGGGGTTAAGATTGCCCCAGCATTTT.

This chain joins TRBV18 and TRBJ2-7; the match to TRBD2 covers 8 bases. Losses at the gene ends were 2 bases for V and 4 bases for J; bases not matched to a gene: 10. This CDR3 has 16 residues. The germline V gene encodes CDR1 KGHSH and CDR2 LQKENI. CDR3 coding DNA: TGTGCCAGCTCACCAGCGAGCGGGGGAACCCAATACGAGCAGTACTTC. Encoded protein: CASSPASGGTQYEQYF.

The V gene is TRBV6-1, the J gene TRBJ1-1; D might be TRBD1 (5 bases). V was trimmed by 5 bases and J by 3 bases, leaving 13 bases between them. The CDR3 extends over 14 amino acids. The germline V gene encodes CDR1 MNHNS and CDR2 SASEGT. CDR3 region: CASSPLGGDTEAFF. The CDR3 coding sequence is TGTGCCAGCAGTCCCCTAGGAGGGGACACTGAAGCTTTCTTT.

J is TRBJ2-7 and V is TRBV25-1; 9 nucleotides line up with TRBD1. The CDR3 totals 16 residues. The ends lost 5 bases at V and 3 bases at J; junction bases unmatched: 11. CDR1 MGHDK and CDR2 SYGVNS come from the germline V gene. The CDR3 region has the DNA TGTGCCAGCAGTCAACCTCCGGGACAGGGCAGCTACGAGCAGTACTTC. Amino acid sequence: CASSQPPGQGSYEQYF.

J is TRBJ1-1 and V is TRBV25-1, with D unresolved. V dropped 2 bases and J dropped 1 base, with 5 bases sitting between them. In germline, CDR1 is MGHDK, CDR2 SYGVNS. This CDR3 is 13 amino acids long. The CDR3 region is CASSEIGNTEAFF. The CDR3 region has the DNA TGTGCCAGCAGTGAAATCGGGAACACTGAAGCTTTCTTT.

The chain is built from TRBV30 and TRBJ2-2; D unclear. The CDR3 sequence is 12 residues long. V lost 3 bases to trimming and J lost 3 bases, with 5 bases between them. Looked up from germline, CDR1 is GTSNPN and CDR2 is SVGIG (reference sequence). This CDR3 is CAWRTDTGELFF. The CDR3 bases are TGTGCCTGGAGAACGGACACCGGGGAGCTGTTTTTT.

A remark on this clone: Other DNA sequences from this sample encode an identical CDR3 as well. The chain combines TRBV14 with TRBJ2-7; TRBD1 matches at 7 bases. Germline CDR1 and CDR2: SGHDN and FVKESK. V shed 4 bases, J shed 7 bases, and the junction held 16 bases outside the gene matches. The CDR3 length is 16 residues. CDR3 protein: CASSPPGKGATLEQYF. CDR3 bases: TGTGCCAGCAGCCCCCCCGGGAAGGGGGCTACATTGGAGCAGTACTTC.

The rearrangement uses TRBV7-8 and TRBJ2-7, with D tentatively TRBD2 (6 bases). Germline V gene data show CDR1 as SGHVS and CDR2 as FQNEAQ. V gave up 5 bases and J gave up 7 bases, with 27 bases separating them. This CDR3 has 17 amino acids. CDR3 region: CASSAALFAGSPPEQYF. In DNA form, the CDR3 reads TGTGCCAGCAGCGCGGCCCTCTTCGCGGGGAGCCCACCAGAGCAGTACTTC.